These 27 T cell receptor beta chains were sequenced from one sample in a study of low-dose radiotherapy and immunotherapy resistance in tumors. Primers used for first-strand cDNA, a TRAV- and TRBV-specific set, covered both alpha and beta chains. TCRs were amplified for approximately 21 PCR cycles with a constant-region primer and V-primer adapter. MiXCR, applied by TCRdb to the reads, yields one record per CDR3 protein. The table lists some 16,000 distinct CDR3 sequences, less than 85% of them singletons. These receptors were obtained from a human donor with advanced metastatic prostate, ovarian, gallbladder or colorectal cancer (not recorded which). This table probably holds off-target reads from a library built for another chain.

This clonotype showed up just once. The V and J genes are TRBV5-6 and TRBJ2-3; TRBD2 matches 8 bases. J was trimmed by 2 bases and V by 0 bases; bases with no gene match: 5. This CDR3 comprises 16 residues. Looked up from germline, CDR1 is SGHDT and CDR2 is YYEEEE. This CDR3 is CASSLGTSGLTDTQYF. The CDR3 nucleotides are TGTGCCAGCAGCTTGGGAACTAGCGGCCTCACAGATACGCAGTATTTT.

This clonotype was picked up a small number of times. The rearrangement links TRBV10-3 to TRBJ2-2; D gene ambiguous. The CDR3 loop spans 12 amino acids. Germline CDR1 ENHRY, CDR2 SYGVKD. Trimming took off 2 bases at V and 4 bases at J, with 2 bases between the two ends. CDR3 in DNA: TGTGCCATCAGTGAGGCCACCGGGGAGCTGTTTTTT. Its protein product is CAISEATGELFF.

V is TRBV29-1 and J is TRBJ2-3; 13 bases fit TRBD2. The CDR3 totals 14 residues. CDR1 is SQVTM, CDR2 ANQGSEA, per germline. The V and J ends lost 4 bases and 4 bases, in that order; junction bases with no gene match: 2. The CDR3 bases are TGCAGCGTTGGGACTAGCGGGAGCGCAGATACGCAGTATTTT. Its protein is CSVGTSGSADTQYF.

J is TRBJ1-1 and V is TRBV5-6; TRBD1 agrees at 7 bases. This CDR3 contains 16 residues. V was clipped by 4 bases and J by 4 bases; unmatched bases: 13. Germline CDR1 and CDR2: SGHDT and YYEEEE. This chain's CDR3 is CASSRYRGGIVTEAFF. The CDR3 DNA reads TGTGCCAGCAGCAGATACAGGGGAGGAATAGTCACTGAAGCTTTCTTT.

The rearrangement joins TRBV7-2 to TRBJ1-1; D possibly corresponds to TRBD1 (6 bases). V dropped 4 bases and J dropped 1 base, with 10 bases sitting between them. The germline V gene has CDR1 SGHTA and CDR2 FQGNSA. This CDR3 has 14 residues. The CDR3 loop is CASSSMTGNTEAFF. DNA for the CDR3: TGTGCCAGCAGCTCAATGACAGGGAACACTGAAGCTTTCTTT.

The chain links TRBV20-1 to TRBJ2-5; 10 positions agree with TRBD2. V trimming: 0 bases; J trimming: 3 bases; junction bases outside the gene matches: 4. CDR3 size: 15 residues. CDR1 and CDR2 (germline): DFQATT, SNEGSKA (reference sequence). CDR3 DNA sequence: TGCAGTGCTAGAGATTCTAGCGGGGGCAAAGAGACCCAGTACTTC. Its translation: CSARDSSGGKETQYF.

V gene TRBV20-1 combines with J gene TRBJ2-1; 13 bases align to TRBD2. Germline trimming cut 1 base from V and 8 bases from J; bases unmatched to any gene: 8. The CDR3 spans 16 residues. The germline CDR1 and CDR2 sequences are DFQATT and SNEGSKA (reference sequence). CDR3 protein: CSARVGLAGALDEQFF. In DNA, the CDR3 is TGCAGTGCTAGAGTAGGACTAGCGGGAGCCTTGGATGAGCAGTTCTTC.

The CDR3 bases are TGCAGCGTTGAGTCAGGGGGAGGCGGCTACACCTTC. Residues: CSVESGGGGYTF. The rearrangement joins TRBV29-1 to TRBJ1-2; 7 bases line up with TRBD1. Germline V CDR1 and CDR2: SQVTM, ANQGSEA. CDR3 length equals 12 residues. V shed 3 bases, J shed 8 bases, and the junction held 6 bases outside the gene matches.

In its sample, this clonotype was seen once. The chain couples TRBV11-2 to TRBJ2-7; 7 bases agree with TRBD2. Trimming cost V 0 bases and J 9 bases; bases outside gene matches: 11. CDR1 SGHAT and CDR2 FQNNGV come from the germline V gene. The CDR3 is made up of 15 amino acids. CDR3 sequence: CASSLDGGGPLGQYF. The CDR3 nucleotides read TGTGCCAGCAGCTTAGATGGGGGAGGGCCCCTCGGGCAGTACTTC. Full variable domain (outside the CDR3, taken from reference TRBV11-2 and TRBJ2-7): EAGVAQSPRYKIIEKRQSVAFWCNPISGHATLYWYQQILGQGPKLLIQFQNNGVVDDSQLPKDRFSAERLKGVDSTLKIQPAKLEDSAVYLCASSLDGGGPLGQYFGPGTRLTVT.

This chain uses TRBV7-6 with TRBJ2-7; 8 positions agree with TRBD1. This CDR3 has 14 amino acids. The germline gives CDR1 SGHVS, CDR2 FNYEAQ. V shed 1 base and J 1 base; nucleotides not matched to a gene: 0. The CDR3 DNA follows: TGTGCCAGCAGCTTAGACAGGGGGTCCTACGAGCAGTACTTC. Encoded protein: CASSLDRGSYEQYF.

The rearrangement uses TRBV7-9 and TRBJ2-5, with 8 bases aligning to TRBD1. The J segment lost 3 bases and the V segment lost 4 bases, leaving 19 bases of the junction unmatched. This CDR3 has 19 amino acids. CDR1 SEHNR and CDR2 FQNEAQ come from the germline V gene (reference sequence). The CDR3 coding sequence is TGTGCCAGCAGCTCGGGTAGGCGCAGGGGGCCTCAAGGGGAAGAGACCCAGTACTTC. Translated, it gives CASSSGRRRGPQGEETQYF.

The rearrangement links TRBV6-6 to TRBJ2-5; TRBD1 matches 9 bases. Trimming at V came to 6 bases and at J to 2 bases, leaving 4 bases not matched to a gene. CDR1 MNHNY and CDR2 SVGAGI come from the germline V gene (reference sequence). There are 14 residues in the CDR3. CDR3 in amino acids: CASREQGAQETQYF. CDR3 in DNA: TGTGCCAGCAGAGAACAGGGGGCTCAAGAGACCCAGTACTTC.

J is TRBJ2-3 and V is TRBV5-1; 9 bases are shared with TRBD2. Trimming cost V 6 bases and J 5 bases; bases outside gene matches: 7. The CDR3 sequence is 14 residues long. In germline, CDR1 is SGHRS, CDR2 YFSETQ. DNA for the CDR3: TGCGCCAGCATGACTAGCGGAGGGGTAGATACGCAGTATTTT. This codes for CASMTSGGVDTQYF.

This clonotype was found once. V gene TRBV14 combines with J gene TRBJ2-3; D unclear. CDR1 is SGHDN, CDR2 FVKESK, per germline. With 1 base removed from V and 4 bases from J, the gap between germline ends came to 3 bases. The CDR3 has 12 amino acids. The chain's CDR3 is CASSQVADTQYF. CDR3 nucleotides: TGTGCCAGCAGCCAAGTCGCAGATACGCAGTATTTT.

This chain connects TRBV29-1 to TRBJ2-5, with 8 bases fitting TRBD1. J was trimmed by 4 bases and V by 4 bases; bases with no gene match: 8. CDR3 length equals 14 residues. The V gene's germline CDR1 is SQVTM and CDR2 ANQGSEA. In DNA, the CDR3 is TGCAGCGTTGTCGGCAGGGGGCTGGGAGAGACCCAGTACTTC. This encodes CSVVGRGLGETQYF. The whole variable domain, remainder taken from reference TRBV29-1 and TRBJ2-5, is SAVISQKPSRDICQRGTSLTIQCQVDSQVTMMFWYRQQPGQSLTLIATANQGSEATYESGFVIDKFPISRPNLTFSTLTVSNMSPEDSSIYLCSVVGRGLGETQYFGPGTRLLVL.

The chain carries TRBV5-1 and TRBJ2-3; 8 bases agree with TRBD1. This CDR3 comprises 16 residues. With V trimmed by 4 bases and J by 4 bases, 11 bases remained unmatched. The germline gives CDR1 SGHRS, CDR2 YFSETQ. The CDR3 is CASSPPSGGNADTQYF. The CDR3 DNA sequence: TGCGCCAGCAGCCCCCCTTCAGGGGGCAACGCAGATACGCAGTATTTT.

Only a few counts were recorded for this clonotype. This chain joins TRBV5-1 and TRBJ2-6; no clear D. The CDR3 has 15 residues. The germline V gene encodes CDR1 SGHRS and CDR2 YFSETQ. Trimming removed 4 bases at V and 1 base at J, with 9 bases between. CDR3 bases: TGCGCCAGCAGCACGGACCTATCTGGGGCCAACGTCCTGACTTTC. This codes for CASSTDLSGANVLTF. The full variable domain, in which reference TRBV5-1 and TRBJ2-6 provide the parts outside the CDR3, is KAGVTQTPRYLIKTRGQQVTLSCSPISGHRSVSWYQQTPGQGLQFLFEYFSETQRNKGNFPGRFSGRQFSNSRSEMNVSTLELGDSALYLCASSTDLSGANVLTFGAGSRLTVL.

The rearrangement joins TRBV28 to TRBJ1-2, with D hard to call. Germline assignment: CDR1 MDHEN and CDR2 SYDVKM. Trimming pared 4 bases from V and 11 bases from J, leaving 14 bases between. This CDR3 has 12 amino acids. CDR3 sequence reads: CASSSLTGLYTF. The CDR3 coding sequence is TGTGCCAGCAGTTCGCTTACGGGCCTTTACACCTTC.

The chain uses TRBV6-8 and TRBJ2-1, with D hard to call. Trimming stripped 2 bases from V and 5 bases from J, with 13 bases between. CDR1 is MNHGY, CDR2 SAAAGT, per germline. CDR3 length: 15 amino acids. CDR3 DNA sequence: TGTGCCAGCAGTTACAGGGCAGTTTCCGACAATGAGCAGTTCTTC. Translation gives CASSYRAVSDNEQFF.

The genes are TRBV12-3 or TRBV12-4 and TRBJ2-7, with TRBD2 matching over 7 bases. The CDR3 totals 13 residues. Trimming took 11 bases from V and 4 from J; bases not matched to a gene: 11. The CDR3 loop reads CARRRSGGYEQYF. CDR3 nucleotide sequence: TGTGCCCGTCGGCGGTCCGGGGGGTACGAGCAGTACTTC.

A few counts support this clonotype. The chain joins TRBV28 to TRBJ2-7, with TRBD1 matching 7 bases. Losses at the gene ends were 5 bases for V and 6 bases for J; bases not matched to a gene: 4. The germline V gene encodes CDR1 MDHEN and CDR2 SYDVKM. The CDR3 contains 12 residues. CDR3 residues: CASSHRGSEQYF. CDR3 DNA: TGTGCCAGCAGTCACAGGGGTAGCGAGCAGTACTTC.

This clonotype was recorded a few times. The genes are TRBV18 and TRBJ2-1; 10 nucleotides align to TRBD1. The CDR3 runs to 14 residues. The ends lost 6 bases at V and 7 bases at J; junction bases unmatched: 6. Germline V lookup: CDR1 KGHSH, CDR2 LQKENI. The CDR3 nucleotides read TGTGCCAGCTCGCGCCGGGACAGGGGTAATGAGCAGTTCTTC. As protein: CASSRRDRGNEQFF. Combining the CDR3 with reference TRBV18 and TRBJ2-1 gives the whole variable domain NAGVMQNPRHLVRRRGQEARLRCSPMKGHSHVYWYRQLPEEGLKFMVYLQKENIIDESGMPKERFSAEFPKEGPSILRIQQVVRGDSAAYFCASSRRDRGNEQFFGPGTRLTVL.

The CDR3: CATSDARAAGGRETQYF. CDR3 DNA sequence: TGTGCCACCAGTGACGCCCGGGCAGCGGGGGGGCGGGAGACCCAGTACTTC. The chain couples TRBV24-1 to TRBJ2-5; 10 bases match TRBD2. The V and J ends lost 4 bases and 5 bases, in that order; junction bases with no gene match: 12. Germline V gives CDR1 KGHDR, CDR2 SFDVKD. The CDR3 contains 17 residues.

This clonotype appeared a few times. The chain uses TRBV5-1 and TRBJ2-2; the D gene is possibly TRBD1 (6 bases). Germline V gives CDR1 SGHRS, CDR2 YFSETQ. With 5 bases removed from V and 7 bases from J, the gap between germline ends came to 15 bases. The CDR3 spans 14 residues. CDR3 sequence: CASRDSLGLGELFF. The DNA of the CDR3 is TGCGCCAGCAGGGACAGTCTTGGTCTCGGGGAGCTGTTTTTT.

The chain combines TRBV28 with TRBJ1-1; D gene ambiguous. Trimming took off 2 bases at V and 0 bases at J, with 13 bases between the two ends. CDR3 length equals 16 residues. CDR1 is MDHEN and CDR2 is SYDVKM in the germline V gene. Here the CDR3 DNA reads TGTGCCAGCAGTTTAGGCTGGCAGCCCATGAACACTGAAGCTTTCTTT. Amino acid sequence: CASSLGWQPMNTEAFF.

This clonotype was detected only a few times. The chain employs TRBV5-1 and TRBJ2-7, with a tentative D call TRBD2 (5 bases). Germline V gene sequence: CDR1 SGHRS, CDR2 YFSETQ. The CDR3 has 15 residues. The V and J ends lost 0 bases and 2 bases respectively, with 12 bases between them. The CDR3 DNA reads as TGCGCCAGCAGCTTGGCTCGGACTGCTACCTACGAGCAGTACTTC. Encoded protein: CASSLARTATYEQYF.

There are a few counts of this clonotype. V is TRBV12-3 or TRBV12-4 and J is TRBJ1-4; D unresolved. The V end was cut by 1 base, the J end by 0 bases, with 6 bases between. The CDR3 totals 15 residues. The DNA for the CDR3 is TGTGCCAGCAGTTTAGTCGGGGCAACTAATGAAAAACTGTTTTTT. Translation: CASSLVGATNEKLFF.